This note documents a single T cell receptor beta chain sequence. Its antigen has not been determined. No much larger clone is present one base from it, and per-base qualities are unavailable. This specimen comes from a study of blood T cell repertoires in COVID-19 (dated by TCRdb to about 2020). For the study in its entirety: Samples covering the acute and convalescent phases of COVID-19 were provided by collaborators in the United States, Italy and Spain. The material from the prospective study consisted of cDNA or gDNA derived from T cells, B-cell-depleted T cells, or PBMCs. The dataset comprised deeply sampled blood TCRbeta repertoires from subjects exposed to, actively infected with, or recovered from COVID-19. The repertoires were made available in a free public database intended to serve as a resource for research on the immune response to SARS-CoV-2. Samples came from the ongoing ImmuneRACE study (first 160 participants) plus 1,254 subjects from 6 global collaborators. Sample metadata almost always included a de-identified subject ID, COVID-19 status, age in years and sex. HLA class I and class II types, where available, came from metadata supplied by the sample provider rather than from assay-based typing.

Relative to germline, V is 0 bases shorter and J is 4 bases shorter, with 13 bases between their ends. The germline V gene (reference sequence) yields SGHNT for CDR1 and YYREEE for CDR2. The cysteine opens and the phenylalanine closes a CDR3 of 15 amino acids. Only CDR3 DNA is held: 45 bases, read in frame from base 1. TCRbeta CDR3 regions were amplified from genomic DNA using the immunoSEQ Assay, a bias-controlled multiplex PCR. In the paper's pipeline: The number of nucleated cells in each sample was estimated by amplification of reference gene primers within the assay. To quantify the absolute abundance of each unique TCRbeta CDR3 rearrangement, sequence reads were collapsed and filtered. For each sample, productive Simpson clonality was calculated as the square root of Simpson's diversity index across productive rearrangements. TCRdb limited this immuneACCESS table to in-frame rearrangements with V and J called. A share of clones is missing; checked studies link under half to unresolved V genes, and the rest is unexplained. For V, J and clone size, that table is used; D and trimming come from the DNA. Recorded for this sample are about 260,000 clones; less than 90% of them occurred a single time. The ten largest clones represent approximately 3.8% of the sample.

Samples from volunteer blood donors who had recovered from COVID-19 were contributed by a second Seattle source. The collaborating institutions used their own protocols to collect whole blood in K2EDTA tubes. For TCRbeta analysis, collaborators shipped samples as frozen whole blood, isolated PBMCs, or DNA extracted from either of those sample types. Points the paper makes about the study in general: The quantity of clinical and demographic metadata differed by source and by participant and was supplied without curation.

Sequenced sample: peripheral blood. In this chain, TRBV5-4 is recombined with TRBJ1-2; matching of 5 bases hints at TRBD1 as the D gene. This sequence was found in a man in his 60s who had recovered from COVID-19. The CDR3 sequence is CASSLVGAVGYGYTF. The nucleotide sequence reads TGTGCCAGCAGCTTGGTAGGGGCGGTCGGCTATGGCTACACCTTC.